This T cell receptor beta chain was sequenced in a study of blood T cell repertoires in COVID-19. Some clones are missing from TCRdb's copy, which holds only in-frame ones; the method was immunoSEQ multiplex PCR. The table has 300,000 or so clones, roughly 86% seen once. Germline trimming cut 4 bases from V and 2 bases from J; bases unmatched to any gene: 6. The germline V gene has CDR1 SGHNT and CDR2 YYREEE (reference sequence). This CDR3 has 15 amino acids. Sequenced sample: PBMCs or T cells enriched from blood (not recorded which). The source is a woman aged 45-65 years who had been exposed to COVID-19. The chain recombines TRBV5-4 with TRBJ1-2; 9 bases are a match to TRBD1. CDR3 residues: CASSRGQGQNYGYTF. CDR3 nucleotide sequence: TGTGCCAGCAGCCGGGGACAGGGTCAAAACTATGGCTACACCTTC.